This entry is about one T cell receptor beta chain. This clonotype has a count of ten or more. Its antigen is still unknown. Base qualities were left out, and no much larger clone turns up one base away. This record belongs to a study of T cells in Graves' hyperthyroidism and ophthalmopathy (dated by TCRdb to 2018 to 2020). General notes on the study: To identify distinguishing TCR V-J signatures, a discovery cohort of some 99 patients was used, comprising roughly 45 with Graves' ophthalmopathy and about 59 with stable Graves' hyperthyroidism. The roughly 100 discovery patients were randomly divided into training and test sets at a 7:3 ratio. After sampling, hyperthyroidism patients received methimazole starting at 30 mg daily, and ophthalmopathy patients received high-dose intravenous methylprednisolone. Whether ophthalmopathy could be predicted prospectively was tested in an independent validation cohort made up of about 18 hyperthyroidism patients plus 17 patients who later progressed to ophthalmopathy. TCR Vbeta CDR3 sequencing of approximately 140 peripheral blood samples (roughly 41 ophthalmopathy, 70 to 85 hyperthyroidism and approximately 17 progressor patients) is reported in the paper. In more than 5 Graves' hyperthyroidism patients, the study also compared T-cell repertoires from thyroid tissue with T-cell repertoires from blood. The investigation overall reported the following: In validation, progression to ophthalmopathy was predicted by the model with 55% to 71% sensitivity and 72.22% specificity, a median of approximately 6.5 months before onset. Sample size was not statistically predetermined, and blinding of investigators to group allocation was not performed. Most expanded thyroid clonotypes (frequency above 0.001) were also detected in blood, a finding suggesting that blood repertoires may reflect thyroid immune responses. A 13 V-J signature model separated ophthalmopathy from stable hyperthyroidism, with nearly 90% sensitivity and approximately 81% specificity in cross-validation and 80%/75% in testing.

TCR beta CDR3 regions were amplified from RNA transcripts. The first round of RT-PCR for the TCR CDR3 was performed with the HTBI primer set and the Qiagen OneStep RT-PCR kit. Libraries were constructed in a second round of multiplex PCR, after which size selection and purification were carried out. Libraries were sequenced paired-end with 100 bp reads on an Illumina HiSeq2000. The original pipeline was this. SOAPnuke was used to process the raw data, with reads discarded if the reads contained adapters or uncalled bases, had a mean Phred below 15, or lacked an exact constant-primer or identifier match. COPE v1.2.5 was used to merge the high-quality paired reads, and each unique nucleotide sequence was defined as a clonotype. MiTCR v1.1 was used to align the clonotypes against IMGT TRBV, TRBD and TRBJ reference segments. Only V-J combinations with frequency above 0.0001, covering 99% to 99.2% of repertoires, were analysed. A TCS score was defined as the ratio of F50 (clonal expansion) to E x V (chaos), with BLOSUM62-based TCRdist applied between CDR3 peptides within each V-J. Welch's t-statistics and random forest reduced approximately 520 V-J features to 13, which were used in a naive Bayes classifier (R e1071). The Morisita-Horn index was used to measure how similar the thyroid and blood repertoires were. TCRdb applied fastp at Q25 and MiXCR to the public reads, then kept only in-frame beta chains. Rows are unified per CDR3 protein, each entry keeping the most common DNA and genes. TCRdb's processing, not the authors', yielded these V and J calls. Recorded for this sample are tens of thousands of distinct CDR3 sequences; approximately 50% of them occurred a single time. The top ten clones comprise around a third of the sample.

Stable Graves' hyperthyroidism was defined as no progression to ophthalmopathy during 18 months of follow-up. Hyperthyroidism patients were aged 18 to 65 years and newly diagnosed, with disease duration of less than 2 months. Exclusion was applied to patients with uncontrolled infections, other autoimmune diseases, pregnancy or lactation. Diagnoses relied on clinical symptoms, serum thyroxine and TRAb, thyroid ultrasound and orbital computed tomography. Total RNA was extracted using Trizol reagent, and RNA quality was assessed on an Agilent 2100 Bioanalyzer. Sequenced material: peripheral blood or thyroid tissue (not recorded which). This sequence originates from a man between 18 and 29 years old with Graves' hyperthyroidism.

The encoded CDR3 is CASSFQGGSLKGYTF. The base sequence is TGCGCCAGCAGCTTCCAGGGGGGTTCGTTGAAAGGCTACACCTTC. Recombination linked TRBV5-1 to TRBJ1-2; 7 central bases correspond to TRBD1. Trimming leaves V shorter by 2 bases and J shorter by 8 bases, with the junction holding 12 bases beyond the gene matches. The CDR3, cysteine through phenylalanine, is 15 amino acids long. Only the CDR3 portion is preserved as DNA: 45 bases, with reading frame beginning at the first base. CDR1 and CDR2 are drawn from the germline V gene: SGHRS, YFSETQ. Full variable domain (CDR3 extended with the reference TRBV5-1 and TRBJ1-2 proteins): KAGVTQTPRYLIKTRGQQVTLSCSPISGHRSVSWYQQTPGQGLQFLFEYFSETQRNKGNFPGRFSGRQFSNSRSEMNVSTLELGDSALYLCASSFQGGSLKGYTFGSGTRLTVV.